This TCR beta chain was captured by sequencing in a study of shared clonotypes between healthy human individuals. TCRdb keeps only in-frame clones here, not all; method: immunoSEQ multiplex PCR. Altogether over a million clones are present, around 95% being singletons, with the ten largest covering 1.2%. The V gene's germline CDR1 is SEHNR and CDR2 FQNEAQ (reference sequence). This CDR3 is built from 18 residues. Deletions cut 5 bases from V and 2 bases from J, with 23 bases between. This TCR was recovered from a young man in good health. Material: naive CD4+ T cells sorted from blood. Subset defined: CD45RA+ positively selected. The chain is built from TRBV7-9 and TRBJ2-3; unclear D gene. The CDR3 loop reads CASSPTRLMRFLTDTQYF. DNA for the CDR3: TGTGCCAGCAGCCCAACCCGGCTGATGCGGTTTCTCACAGATACGCAGTATTTT. Supplemented by reference TRBV7-9 and TRBJ2-3, the full variable domain reads DTGVSQNPRHKITKRGQNVTFRCDPISEHNRLYWYRQTLGQGPEFLTYFQNEAQLEKSRLLSDRFSAERPKGSFSTLEIQRTEQGDSAMYLCASSPTRLMRFLTDTQYFGPGTRLTVL.